This T cell receptor (beta chain) came from a study of cytotoxic CD8 clonotypes in ibrutinib-treated CLL. Study details: Averaging across samples gave approximately 260,000 productive templates and fewer than 100,000 productive rearrangements. The study, taken as a whole, reports: Clonality went up at the time of ibrutinib response, stayed stable in sustained remission, and later dropped back toward its baseline level at progression.

CDR1 is SGHRS, CDR2 YFSETQ, per germline. Trimming took 0 bases from V and 3 from J, leaving 9 bases between them. The CDR3 is 14 residues long. As to this clone: The antigen remains unidentified.

Depths of 1 in 200,000 to 1 in 1 million T cells were the sequencing target. Measured with immunoSEQ multiplex PCR; TCRdb has only the in-frame clones, and not every one. The sample lists over 140,000 clones, over 75% seen once, with about 7.4% in the top ten. The rearrangement uses TRBV5-1 and TRBJ2-5; TRBD1 is a possible D gene (5 bases). Source: PBMCs, taken after 36 months of ibrutinib treatment. This receptor was obtained from a human donor with chronic lymphocytic leukemia. This chain's CDR3 is CASSLAGQKETQYF. The CDR3 region has the DNA TGCGCCAGCAGCTTGGCCGGACAAAAAGAGACCCAGTACTTC. The full variable domain, rest sourced from reference TRBV5-1 and TRBJ2-5, is KAGVTQTPRYLIKTRGQQVTLSCSPISGHRSVSWYQQTPGQGLQFLFEYFSETQRNKGNFPGRFSGRQFSNSRSEMNVSTLELGDSALYLCASSLAGQKETQYFGPGTRLLVL.